A selection of T cell receptor beta chains follows, all from one sample in a study of graft-versus-host responses after intestinal transplantation. The antigens of these receptors remain unknown. TCRdb's copy holds only in-frame clones and misses some; the assay was immunoSEQ multiplex PCR. The sample includes 96,000 or so clones, around nine tenths of them seen just once. The sequenced sample was unstimulated CD4+ T cells sorted from spleen or lymph node cells, obtained before intestinal transplant. All receptors derive from a human donor who received an intestinal transplant. The CDR3 runs from the conserved cysteine through the conserved F or W. The D gene is left open where the match is weak. Clone size appears in some rows only: once, few, many, or a class for an expanded clone.

-	TRBD1	TRBV6-5	TRBJ2-7	CASTKGRGWDAEQYF	TGTGCCAGCACCAAAGGCAGGGGGTGGGACGCCGAGCAGTACTTC
-	TRBD1	TRBV27	TRBJ2-7	CASSWDGTGTYEQYF	TGTGCCAGCAGTTGGGATGGGACAGGAACCTACGAGCAGTACTTC
-	TRBD2	TRBV27	TRBJ2-1	CASRKDLAAGEAYNEQFF	TGTGCCAGCAGAAAGGATCTGGCCGCGGGGGAGGCCTACAATGAGCAGTTCTTC
-	TRBD1	TRBV11-2	TRBJ2-7	CASSLIGQGIYEQYF	TGTGCCAGCAGCTTAATAGGACAGGGAATATACGAGCAGTACTTC
-	TRBD2	TRBV18	TRBJ2-7	CASSHAGLAGGVEQYF	TGTGCCAGCTCACACGCGGGACTAGCGGGAGGGGTCGAGCAGTACTTC
-	TRBD1	TRBV18	TRBJ1-2	CASSLGQGARGSDYGYTF	TGTGCCAGCTCCCTGGGACAGGGGGCGCGGGGCAGTGACTATGGCTACACCTTC
-	-	TRBV5-1	TRBJ2-1	CASSSAVHNEQFF	TGCGCCAGCAGTTCAGCGGTACACAATGAGCAGTTCTTC
few	TRBD1	TRBV19	TRBJ1-4	CASSIVDRDDPKLFF	TGTGCCAGTAGTATTGTAGACAGGGACGATCCAAAACTGTTTTTT
-	-	TRBV18	TRBJ2-7	CASSPGGSYEQYF	TGTGCCAGCTCACCGGGGGGTTCCTACGAGCAGTACTTC
-	-	TRBV27	TRBJ2-7	CASSLTGTTYEQYF	TGTGCCAGCAGTTTGACAGGCACAACCTACGAGCAGTACTTC
-	-	TRBV6-5	TRBJ2-7	CASSYSTGYEQYF	TGTGCCAGCAGTTACTCTACGGGTTACGAGCAGTACTTC
-	-	TRBV2	TRBJ1-1	CASSVGRTGLEAFF	TGTGCCAGCAGTGTCGGGAGGACCGGACTTGAAGCTTTCTTT
-	TRBD1	TRBV7-2	TRBJ1-2	CASSSTQGVDGYTF	TGTGCCAGCAGCTCCACCCAGGGGGTCGATGGCTACACCTTC
-	TRBD1	TRBV5-4	TRBJ1-5	CASSPFPGQDNQPQHF	TGTGCCAGCAGCCCTTTCCCGGGACAGGACAATCAGCCCCAGCATTTT
-	TRBD1	TRBV10-2	TRBJ1-5	CASSFGTGDGTTHQPQHF	TGCGCCAGCAGTTTCGGGACAGGGGACGGAACGACCCATCAGCCCCAGCATTTT
-	TRBD2	TRBV19	TRBJ2-3	CASSIGGSGGFTDTQYF	TGTGCCAGTAGTATAGGGGGTAGCGGGGGCTTCACAGATACGCAGTATTTT
-	-	TRBV27	TRBJ1-2	CASSFYGQGYGYTF	TGTGCCAGCAGTTTCTACGGGCAGGGCTATGGCTACACCTTC
-	-	TRBV7-2	TRBJ1-1	CASSPTRENTEAFF	TGTGCCAGCAGCCCCACACGGGAGAACACTGAAGCTTTCTTT
-	TRBD2	TRBV7-9	TRBJ2-5	CASSWTSGTQETQYF	TGTGCCAGCAGCTGGACTAGCGGGACTCAAGAGACCCAGTACTTC
-	-	TRBV6-1	TRBJ1-2	CASSEAGGLYGYTF	TGTGCCAGCAGTGAAGCGGGGGGTTTATATGGCTACACCTTC
once	TRBD1	TRBV6-1	TRBJ2-7	CASSESPWAGGDEQYF	TGTGCCAGCAGTGAGTCCCCGTGGGCAGGGGGCGACGAGCAGTACTTC
-	-	TRBV6-1	TRBJ2-2	CASSEADRNTGELFF	TGTGCCAGCAGTGAAGCCGACAGGAACACCGGGGAGCTGTTTTTT
-	-	TRBV21-1	TRBJ2-7	CASSKGGGGYEQYF	TGTGCCAGCAGCAAAGGGGGAGGGGGCTACGAGCAGTACTTC
-	TRBD2	TRBV5-1	TRBJ2-1	CASSPLAGGPNEQFF	TGCGCCAGCAGCCCCCTAGCGGGAGGGCCCAATGAGCAGTTCTTC
-	-	TRBV7-3	TRBJ1-1	CASSLVPGKAEAFF	TGTGCCAGCAGCTTAGTTCCAGGGAAAGCTGAAGCTTTCTTT
-	-	TRBV27	TRBJ1-2	CASSPMDGVGYTF	TGTGCCAGCAGTCCCATGGACGGGGTCGGCTACACCTTC
-	TRBD1	TRBV6-5	TRBJ1-2	CASSSPGQGYGYTF	TGTGCCAGCAGTTCACCGGGACAGGGGTATGGCTACACCTTC
-	-	TRBV30	TRBJ1-6	CAWNMGHGNSPLHF	TGTGCCTGGAACATGGGACATGGCAATTCACCCCTCCACTTT
-	TRBD2	TRBV4-2	TRBJ2-2	CASSQGTGTRGTGELFF	TGTGCCAGCAGCCAAGGGACGGGGACTAGGGGAACCGGGGAGCTGTTTTTT
-	-	TRBV9	TRBJ1-2	CASSAQPAGGYGYTF	TGTGCCAGCAGCGCCCAACCCGCGGGGGGCTATGGCTACACCTTC
-	TRBD1	TRBV10-2	TRBJ1-2	CASSRGSAGGRSYGYTF	TGCGCCAGCAGTCGAGGATCCGCAGGGGGCAGGAGCTATGGCTACACCTTC
-	-	TRBV29-1	TRBJ2-7	CSVELRSYEQYF	TGCAGCGTTGAGCTGAGGAGTTACGAGCAGTACTTC
-	TRBD1	TRBV19	TRBJ2-7	CASSTHRGAEQYF	TGTGCCAGTAGTACTCACAGGGGCGCCGAGCAGTACTTC
-	-	TRBV7-8	TRBJ2-7	CASGRQRSYEQYF	TGTGCCAGCGGACGACAGCGATCCTACGAGCAGTACTTC
-	-	TRBV5-1	TRBJ2-5	CASSLGSEETQYF	TGCGCCAGCAGCTTGGGGTCAGAAGAGACCCAGTACTTC
-	TRBD1	TRBV4-1	TRBJ2-2	CASSQDLGQGNTGELFF	TGCGCCAGCAGCCAAGATCTAGGACAGGGGAACACCGGGGAGCTGTTTTTT
-	-	TRBV7-2	TRBJ2-7	CASSPGTHYEQYF	TGTGCCAGCAGCCCCGGGACTCACTACGAGCAGTACTTC
-	TRBD2	TRBV5-6	TRBJ2-3	CASSPGLAGVTDTQYF	TGTGCCAGCAGCCCCGGACTAGCGGGGGTCACAGATACGCAGTATTTT
-	-	TRBV6-5	TRBJ1-2	CASRPDRTYGYTF	TGTGCCAGCAGACCTGACAGGACCTATGGCTACACCTTC
-	-	TRBV9	TRBJ2-7	CASSAHARQETYEQYF	TGTGCCAGCAGCGCCCATGCTAGACAGGAGACCTACGAGCAGTACTTC
-	TRBD1	TRBV4-3	TRBJ1-2	CASSQDGQGAYGYTF	TGCGCCAGCAGCCAAGACGGACAGGGGGCCTATGGCTACACCTTC
-	-	TRBV5-1	TRBJ1-1	CASSFAGYTEAFF	TGCGCCAGCAGCTTCGCGGGGTACACTGAAGCTTTCTTT
few	TRBD1	TRBV2	TRBJ1-1	CASNRGSGPAFF	TGTGCCAGTAACAGGGGATCGGGACCAGCTTTCTTT
-	-	TRBV6-1	TRBJ2-7	CATKSEWGVGYEQYF	TGTGCCACCAAATCCGAATGGGGGGTAGGGTACGAGCAGTACTTC
-	-	TRBV7-9	TRBJ1-6	CASSPNGASPLHF	TGTGCCAGCAGCCCAAATGGGGCCTCACCCCTCCACTTT
-	TRBD2	TRBV4-2	TRBJ2-2	CASSIRLAGEAGELFF	TGTGCCAGCAGCATACGACTAGCGGGGGAGGCCGGGGAGCTGTTTTTT
-	-	TRBV4-1	TRBJ2-6	CASSQGTGLSGANVLTF	TGCGCCAGCAGCCAAGGAACAGGCCTCTCTGGGGCCAACGTCCTGACTTTC
-	-	TRBV30	TRBJ1-6	CAWTLSGGGRYNSPLHF	TGTGCCTGGACCCTAAGCGGGGGTGGTAGATATAATTCACCCCTCCACTTT